The next 22 T cell receptor beta chains were all read from a single sample in a study of blood T cell repertoires in COVID-19. Data came from immunoSEQ multiplex PCR; TCRdb stores just in-frame clones and leaves some out. This sample has 200,000 to 250,000 clones, with approximately 80% found just once. Sequenced: peripheral blood. All receptors derive from a woman aged 50 to 65 with acute or convalescent COVID-19.

V is TRBV18 and J is TRBJ2-2; D is unresolved. CDR3 size: 16 residues. Germline V gene lookup returns CDR1 KGHSH and CDR2 LQKENI. Trimming pared 4 bases from V and 0 bases from J, leaving 12 bases between. CDR3 nucleotide sequence: TGTGCCAGCTCACTAACCCCAGTTTCGAACACCGGGGAGCTGTTTTTT. This codes for CASSLTPVSNTGELFF.

For the CDR3, the DNA is TGTGCCAGCGCGAGGGCAGATACGCAGTATTTT. It is translated as CASARADTQYF. The V and J genes are TRBV6-5 and TRBJ2-3, with D possibly matching TRBD2 (5 bases). This CDR3 comprises 11 residues. CDR1 and CDR2 from the germline V gene are MNHEY and SVGAGI. Trimming took 8 bases from V and 4 from J, leaving 7 bases between them.

V usage is TRBV7-2 and J usage is TRBJ2-3; unclear D gene. CDR1 is SGHTA, CDR2 FQGNSA, per germline. This CDR3 contains 12 residues. The V end was cut by 3 bases, the J end by 6 bases, with 7 bases between. As DNA, the CDR3 is TGTGCCAGCAGCTTTTCGGTGGATACGCAGTATTTT. It is translated as CASSFSVDTQYF.

This chain links TRBV5-5 with TRBJ2-1; 8 bases are a match to TRBD2. CDR3 length: 15 amino acids. The ends lost 2 bases at V and 6 bases at J; junction bases unmatched: 7. CDR1 and CDR2 (germline): SGHKS, YYEKEE (reference sequence). The CDR3 DNA sequence: TGTGCCAGCAGCTTCGGGACTAGAGTCTCCAATGAGCAGTTCTTC. Amino acids: CASSFGTRVSNEQFF.

The sample holds one count of this clone. This chain joins TRBV5-8 and TRBJ2-1, with 9 nucleotides matching TRBD2. CDR1 and CDR2 (germline): SGHTS, YDEGEE. V was clipped by 0 bases and J by 10 bases; unmatched bases: 5. The CDR3 is 14 amino acids. CDR3 DNA sequence: TGTGCCAGCAGCTTGGGACTAGCGGTCCGGGAGCAGTTCTTC. Translated: CASSLGLAVREQFF.

The genes are TRBV3-1 (or the pseudogene TRBV3-2) and TRBJ2-5, with 8 bases aligning to TRBD2. Germline lookup yields CDR1 LGHDT and CDR2 YNNKEL (reference sequence). The V gene end was trimmed by 4 bases and the J gene end by 4 bases; junction bases not matched to a gene: 11. CDR3 length: 16 amino acids. For the CDR3, the DNA is TGTGCCAGCAGCCCCGGACGACGGGAGGGAGGAGAGACCCAGTACTTC. It yields the protein CASSPGRREGGETQYF.

V and J are TRBV28 and TRBJ1-2; 7 bases are a match to TRBD1. CDR1 MDHEN and CDR2 SYDVKM come from the germline V gene. This CDR3 comprises 14 residues. V lost 2 bases to trimming and J lost 4 bases; unmatched junction nucleotides: 4. In nucleotides, the CDR3 is TGTGCCAGCAGTTTACCTGACAGGGTCTATGGCTACACCTTC. It encodes CASSLPDRVYGYTF.

V usage is TRBV7-2 and J usage is TRBJ2-1; 9 nucleotides align to TRBD1. V gave up 2 bases and J gave up 4 bases; unmatched junction bases: 3. The CDR3 covers 15 residues. Germline V lookup: CDR1 SGHTA, CDR2 FQGNSA. The chain's CDR3 is CASSLTQGAYNEQFF. The CDR3 DNA follows: TGTGCCAGCAGCTTAACACAGGGGGCTTACAATGAGCAGTTCTTC.

The chain joins TRBV7-2 to TRBJ2-2; D is unresolved. Germline lookup yields CDR1 SGHTA and CDR2 FQGNSA. The CDR3 is 11 residues long. V was cut by 6 bases and J by 7 bases, with 6 bases left in between. In DNA, the CDR3 is TGTGCCAGCAGACTCGTCGGGGAGCTGTTTTTT. This encodes CASRLVGELFF.

The V call is TRBV14, the J call TRBJ2-7; unclear D gene. Germline CDR1 reads SGHDN; CDR2 reads FVKESK. V lost 3 bases and J lost 0, with 12 bases in between. The CDR3 covers 15 residues. The CDR3 nucleotides read TGTGCCAGCAGCCACTTCTCAGTCCTCTCCTACGAGCAGTACTTC. Protein sequence: CASSHFSVLSYEQYF.

The chain is built from TRBV2 and TRBJ1-2, with D unclear. Trimming shortened V by 6 bases and J by 5 bases, and 16 bases separated the two germline ends. The germline V gene has CDR1 SNHLY and CDR2 FYNNEI. The CDR3 is 14 residues long. The CDR3 reads CASSGTGDGYGYTF. CDR3 DNA sequence: TGTGCCAGCAGCGGAACCGGAGACGGGTATGGCTACACCTTC. The whole variable domain, filled in from reference TRBV2 and TRBJ1-2, reads EPEVTQTPSHQVTQMGQEVILRCVPISNHLYFYWYRQILGQKVEFLVSFYNNEISEKSEIFDDQFSVERPDGSNFTLKIRSTKLEDSAMYFCASSGTGDGYGYTFGSGTRLTVV.

This chain uses TRBV19 with TRBJ2-1; 10 nucleotides align to TRBD1. The CDR3 is made up of 14 amino acids. Germline CDR1 LNHDA, CDR2 SQIVND (reference sequence). The V gene end was trimmed by 10 bases and the J gene end by 8 bases; junction bases not matched to a gene: 11. The CDR3 loop is CATFDRGLGDEQFF. As DNA, the CDR3 is TGTGCCACCTTCGACAGGGGGCTTGGTGATGAGCAGTTCTTC.

The chain links TRBV7-9 to TRBJ2-7; D gene uncertain. Looked up from germline, CDR1 is SEHNR and CDR2 is FQNEAQ (reference sequence). The CDR3 sequence is 12 residues long. V lost 2 bases and J lost 4, with 6 bases in between. The CDR3 reads CASSLFGYEQYF. The CDR3 region has the DNA TGTGCCAGCAGCTTATTCGGGTACGAGCAGTACTTC. The full variable domain, its missing parts supplied by reference TRBV7-9 and TRBJ2-7, is DTGVSQNPRHKITKRGQNVTFRCDPISEHNRLYWYRQTLGQGPEFLTYFQNEAQLEKSRLLSDRFSAERPKGSFSTLEIQRTEQGDSAMYLCASSLFGYEQYFGPGTRLTVT.

This clone turned up a few times. This chain links TRBV12-3 or TRBV12-4 with TRBJ2-3; the D gene is possibly TRBD1 (5 bases). With 5 bases removed from V and 6 bases from J, the gap between germline ends came to 9 bases. The CDR3 totals 12 residues. CDR3 sequence reads: CASSPPGDTQYF. Here the CDR3 DNA reads TGTGCCAGCAGTCCTCCAGGGGATACGCAGTATTTT.

The rearrangement joins TRBV5-1 to TRBJ2-1; weak D call: TRBD2 (5 bases). CDR3 length: 15 amino acids. Trimming took off 5 bases at V and 4 bases at J, with 16 bases between the two ends. Germline values: CDR1 SGHRS, CDR2 YFSETQ. This CDR3 reads CASSSGSAGYNEQFF. DNA for the CDR3: TGCGCCAGCAGTTCCGGGTCCGCGGGTTACAATGAGCAGTTCTTC.

This chain links TRBV5-6 with TRBJ2-7; 7 bases fit TRBD1. Trimming at V came to 0 bases and at J to 0 bases, leaving 6 bases not matched to a gene. Per the germline V gene, CDR1 is SGHDT and CDR2 is YYEEEE. There are 16 residues in the CDR3. CDR3 in amino acids: CASSLDGRGSSYEQYF. The CDR3, as DNA: TGTGCCAGCAGCTTGGACGGCAGGGGGAGCTCCTACGAGCAGTACTTC.

The chain couples TRBV28 to TRBJ2-7; tentatively, D is TRBD2 (5 bases). V lost 7 bases and J 2 bases, leaving 15 bases between the germline ends. CDR1 and CDR2 from the germline V gene are MDHEN and SYDVKM. This CDR3 comprises 14 residues. CDR3 nucleotide sequence: TGTGCCAGCACGACGCCGGGGAGAGCCTACGAGCAGTACTTC. It codes for CASTTPGRAYEQYF. Full variable domain (outside the CDR3, taken from reference TRBV28 and TRBJ2-7): DVKVTQSSRYLVKRTGEKVFLECVQDMDHENMFWYRQDPGLGLRLIYFSYDVKMKEKGDIPEGYSVSREKKERFSLILESASTNQTSMYLCASTTPGRAYEQYFGPGTRLTVT.

The chain carries TRBV19 and TRBJ1-3; the D is unclear. Per the germline V gene, CDR1 is LNHDA and CDR2 is SQIVND (reference sequence). This CDR3 comprises 14 residues. Between the trimmed V and J ends, which lost 7 bases and 0 bases, there was a span of 10 bases. Here the CDR3 reads CASIDIRSGNTIYF. The CDR3 DNA follows: TGTGCCAGTATAGACATACGCTCTGGAAACACCATATATTTT.

The chain links TRBV5-1 to TRBJ1-2, with D possibly TRBD1 on 5 matching bases. The V gene's germline CDR1 is SGHRS and CDR2 YFSETQ. Trimming stripped 6 bases from V and 4 bases from J, with 10 bases between. The CDR3 is made up of 12 amino acids. The CDR3 sequence: CASTRDFYGYTF. The DNA of the CDR3 is TGCGCCAGCACCAGGGATTTCTATGGCTACACCTTC.

This clone was seen a handful of times. The chain uses TRBV5-6 and TRBJ1-1; D unresolved. In germline, CDR1 is SGHDT, CDR2 YYEEEE. V was pared by 2 bases and J by 11 bases, with 19 bases between. The CDR3 is 14 amino acids. CDR3 residues: CASSFLNTGQRAFF. CDR3 bases: TGTGCCAGCAGCTTCCTAAACACGGGTCAGAGGGCTTTCTTT.

This rearrangement joins TRBV7-9 to TRBJ1-6; no clear D gene. The V end lost 2 bases, the J end lost 6 bases, and 11 bases lay between the germline ends. In germline, CDR1 is SEHNR, CDR2 FQNEAQ (reference sequence). The CDR3 is 15 amino acids. The CDR3 loop is CASSLQYSGNSPLHF. CDR3 bases: TGTGCCAGCAGCTTACAATACTCGGGTAATTCACCCCTCCACTTT.

V usage is TRBV5-1 and J usage is TRBJ1-2; weak D call: TRBD1 (5 bases). This CDR3 has 14 residues. The V end was cut by 0 bases, the J end by 8 bases, with 14 bases between. Germline values: CDR1 SGHRS, CDR2 YFSETQ. In nucleotides, the CDR3 is TGCGCCAGCAGCTTGGGATGGGGCCAGGAGGGCTACACCTTC. It specifies CASSLGWGQEGYTF.